This record concerns one T cell receptor (beta chain) sequence. Its specificity is unknown. This sample stems from a study of CD8+ T cells in alopecia areata. Overall study findings and caveats: Patients shared TCRs less clearly than mice did, possibly for HLA-related reasons. More clonal than normal scalp was lesional scalp, particularly alopecia totalis/universalis. There were also resident alphabeta T cells of normal skin sequenced in scalp samples.

The CDR3 is 13 amino acids. Trimming removed 5 bases from V and 4 bases from J, with 9 bases in between. Germline loops: CDR1 SEHNR, CDR2 FQNEAQ (reference sequence). TCR sequencing used cDNA made by reverse transcription of extracted RNA. Clones were read by immunoSEQ multiplex PCR, and TCRdb kept only the in-frame ones, dropping some. The sample shows around 120,000 clones, roughly 66% of them seen only once. Sorting of PBMCs yielded the CD4+ and CD8+ T cells. This TCR derives from a human donor in good health. The chain combines TRBV7-9 with TRBJ2-4; D is perhaps TRBD1 or TRBD2 (5 bases each). Sequencing was performed on CD4+ T cells sorted from blood. The CDR3 region is CASSRDGKNIQYF. The CDR3 DNA sequence: TGTGCCAGCAGCCGGGACGGGAAAAACATTCAGTACTTC.